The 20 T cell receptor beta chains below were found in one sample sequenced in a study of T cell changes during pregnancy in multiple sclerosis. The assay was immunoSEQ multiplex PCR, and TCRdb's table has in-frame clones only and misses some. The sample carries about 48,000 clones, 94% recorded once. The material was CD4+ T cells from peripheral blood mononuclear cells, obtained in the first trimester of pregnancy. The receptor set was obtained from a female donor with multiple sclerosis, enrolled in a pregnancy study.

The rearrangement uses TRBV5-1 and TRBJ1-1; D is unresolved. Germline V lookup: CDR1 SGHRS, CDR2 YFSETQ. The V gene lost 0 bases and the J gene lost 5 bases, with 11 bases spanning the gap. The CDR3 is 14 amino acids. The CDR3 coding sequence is TGCGCCAGCAGCTTGGACGGAGGTTCTACTGAAGCTTTCTTT. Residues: CASSLDGGSTEAFF.

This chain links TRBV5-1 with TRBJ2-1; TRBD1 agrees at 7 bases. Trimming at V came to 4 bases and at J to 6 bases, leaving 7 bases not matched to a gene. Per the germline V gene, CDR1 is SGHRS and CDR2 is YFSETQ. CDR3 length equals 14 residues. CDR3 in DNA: TGCGCCAGCAGCGCCGACAGGGCGTCCAATGAGCAGTTCTTC. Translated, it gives CASSADRASNEQFF.

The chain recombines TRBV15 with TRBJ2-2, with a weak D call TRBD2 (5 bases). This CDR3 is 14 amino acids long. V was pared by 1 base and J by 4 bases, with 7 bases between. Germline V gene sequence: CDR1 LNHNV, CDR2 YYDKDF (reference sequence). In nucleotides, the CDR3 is TGTGCCACCAGCAGAGGCGAGGGCACCGGGGAGCTGTTTTTT. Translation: CATSRGEGTGELFF.

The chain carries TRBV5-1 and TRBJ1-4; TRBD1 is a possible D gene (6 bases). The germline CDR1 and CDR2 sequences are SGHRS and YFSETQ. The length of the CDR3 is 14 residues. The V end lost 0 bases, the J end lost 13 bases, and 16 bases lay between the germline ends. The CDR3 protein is CASSLAYSGGGLFF. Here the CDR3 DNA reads TGCGCCAGCAGCTTGGCGTATTCGGGGGGCGGACTGTTTTTT.

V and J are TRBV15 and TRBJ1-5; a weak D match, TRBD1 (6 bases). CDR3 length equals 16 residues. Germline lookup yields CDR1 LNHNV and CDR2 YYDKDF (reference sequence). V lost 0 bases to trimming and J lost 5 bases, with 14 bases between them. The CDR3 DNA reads TGTGCCACCAGCAGAGAAAAGGCAGGGGAATATCAGCCCCAGCATTTT. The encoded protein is CATSREKAGEYQPQHF. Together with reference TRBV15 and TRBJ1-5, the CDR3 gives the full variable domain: DAMVIQNPRYQVTQFGKPVTLSCSQTLNHNVMYWYQQKSSQAPKLLFHYYDKDFNNEADTPDNFQSRRPNTSFCFLDIRSPGLGDTAMYLCATSREKAGEYQPQHFGDGTRLSIL.

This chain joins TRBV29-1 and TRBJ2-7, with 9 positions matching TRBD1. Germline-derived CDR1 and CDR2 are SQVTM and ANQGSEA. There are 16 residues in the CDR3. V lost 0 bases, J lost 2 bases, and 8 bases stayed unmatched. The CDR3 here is CSVEDRPGQGAYEQYF. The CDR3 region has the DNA TGCAGCGTTGAAGATCGACCGGGACAGGGAGCCTACGAGCAGTACTTC.

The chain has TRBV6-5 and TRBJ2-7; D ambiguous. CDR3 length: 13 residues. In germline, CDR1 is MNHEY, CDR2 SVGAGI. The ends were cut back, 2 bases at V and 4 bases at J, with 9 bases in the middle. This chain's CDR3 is CASSYRQKYEQYF. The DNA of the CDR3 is TGTGCCAGCAGTTACCGACAAAAATACGAGCAGTACTTC.

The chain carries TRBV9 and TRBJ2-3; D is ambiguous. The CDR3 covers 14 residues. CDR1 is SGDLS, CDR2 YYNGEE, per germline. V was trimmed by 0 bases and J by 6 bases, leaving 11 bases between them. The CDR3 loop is CASSVGLVSDTQYF. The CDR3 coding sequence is TGTGCCAGCAGCGTAGGGCTAGTGTCTGATACGCAGTATTTT.

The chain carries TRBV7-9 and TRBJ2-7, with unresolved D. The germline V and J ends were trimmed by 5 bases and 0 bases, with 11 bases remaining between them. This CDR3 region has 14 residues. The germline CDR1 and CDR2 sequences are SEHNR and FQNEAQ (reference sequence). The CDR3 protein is CASSQSPSSYEQYF. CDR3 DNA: TGTGCCAGCAGCCAGTCTCCAAGCTCCTACGAGCAGTACTTC.

CDR3: CASSPTGAGEKLFF. In DNA, the CDR3 is TGTGCCAGCTCACCAACAGGGGCAGGGGAAAAACTGTTTTTT. The chain employs TRBV18 and TRBJ1-4, with 7 bases lining up with TRBD1. Germline trimming cut 2 bases from V and 8 bases from J; bases unmatched to any gene: 5. The CDR3 is 14 residues long. Germline V lookup: CDR1 KGHSH, CDR2 LQKENI.

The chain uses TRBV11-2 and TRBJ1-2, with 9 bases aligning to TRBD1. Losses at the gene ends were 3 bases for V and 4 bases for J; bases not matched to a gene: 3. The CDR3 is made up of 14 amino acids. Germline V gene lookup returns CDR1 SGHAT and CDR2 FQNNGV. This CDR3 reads CASSFGDRVYGYTF. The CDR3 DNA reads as TGTGCCAGCAGCTTCGGGGACAGGGTCTATGGCTACACCTTC.

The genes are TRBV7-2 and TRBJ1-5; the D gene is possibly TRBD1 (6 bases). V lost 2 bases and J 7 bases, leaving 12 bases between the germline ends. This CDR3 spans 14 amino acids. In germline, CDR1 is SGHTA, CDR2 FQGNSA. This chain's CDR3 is CASSLPGAVQPQHF. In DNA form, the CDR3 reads TGTGCCAGCAGCTTACCAGGGGCGGTCCAGCCCCAGCATTTT.

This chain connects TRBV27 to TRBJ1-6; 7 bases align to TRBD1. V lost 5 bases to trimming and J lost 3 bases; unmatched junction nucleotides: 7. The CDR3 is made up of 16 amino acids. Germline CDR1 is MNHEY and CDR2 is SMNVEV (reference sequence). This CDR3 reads CASSPEDRVYNSPLHF. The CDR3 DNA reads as TGTGCCAGCAGTCCGGAAGACAGGGTCTATAATTCACCCCTCCACTTT.

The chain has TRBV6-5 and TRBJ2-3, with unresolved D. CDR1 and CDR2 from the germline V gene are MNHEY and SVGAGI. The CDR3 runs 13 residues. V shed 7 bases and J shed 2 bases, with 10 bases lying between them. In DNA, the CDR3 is TGTGCCAGCACCCAGACTGTCACAGATACGCAGTATTTT. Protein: CASTQTVTDTQYF.

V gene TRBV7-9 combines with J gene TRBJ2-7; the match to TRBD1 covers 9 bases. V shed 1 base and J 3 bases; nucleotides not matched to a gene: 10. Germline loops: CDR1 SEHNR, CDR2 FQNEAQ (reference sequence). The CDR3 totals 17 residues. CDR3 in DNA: TGTGCCAGCAGCTTAGGCGGTTACAGGGGGCGAAACTACGAGCAGTACTTC. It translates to CASSLGGYRGRNYEQYF. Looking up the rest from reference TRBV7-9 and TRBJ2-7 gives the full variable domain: DTGVSQNPRHKITKRGQNVTFRCDPISEHNRLYWYRQTLGQGPEFLTYFQNEAQLEKSRLLSDRFSAERPKGSFSTLEIQRTEQGDSAMYLCASSLGGYRGRNYEQYFGPGTRLTVT.

Here the CDR3 reads CASSRGDQDTQYF. The CDR3 coding sequence is TGCGCCAGCAGCCGCGGGGATCAAGATACGCAGTATTTT. The genes are TRBV5-1 and TRBJ2-3; a weak D match, TRBD2 (6 bases). Trimming cost V 4 bases and J 5 bases, with 11 bases left between them. Looked up from germline, CDR1 is SGHRS and CDR2 is YFSETQ. The CDR3 sequence is 13 residues long. The complete variable domain, with remaining parts taken from reference TRBV5-1 and TRBJ2-3, reads KAGVTQTPRYLIKTRGQQVTLSCSPISGHRSVSWYQQTPGQGLQFLFEYFSETQRNKGNFPGRFSGRQFSNSRSEMNVSTLELGDSALYLCASSRGDQDTQYFGPGTRLTVL.

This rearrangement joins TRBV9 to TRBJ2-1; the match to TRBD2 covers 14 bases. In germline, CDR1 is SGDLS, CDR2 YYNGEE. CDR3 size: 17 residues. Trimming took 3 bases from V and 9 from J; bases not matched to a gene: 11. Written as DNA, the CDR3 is TGTGCCAGCAGCGCCGGGGGACTAGCGGGGGTCTGGAGTGAGCAGTTCTTC. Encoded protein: CASSAGGLAGVWSEQFF.

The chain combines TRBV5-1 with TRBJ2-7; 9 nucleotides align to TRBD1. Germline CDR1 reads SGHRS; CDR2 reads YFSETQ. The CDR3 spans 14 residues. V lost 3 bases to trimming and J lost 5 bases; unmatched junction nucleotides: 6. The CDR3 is CASSSNRGLNEQYF. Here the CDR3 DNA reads TGCGCCAGCAGCTCGAACAGGGGGCTAAACGAGCAGTACTTC.

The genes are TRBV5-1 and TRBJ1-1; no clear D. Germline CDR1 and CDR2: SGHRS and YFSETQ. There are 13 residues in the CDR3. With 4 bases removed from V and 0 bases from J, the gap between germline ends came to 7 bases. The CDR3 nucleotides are TGCGCCAGCAGCCTAAAGATGAACACTGAAGCTTTCTTT. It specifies CASSLKMNTEAFF.

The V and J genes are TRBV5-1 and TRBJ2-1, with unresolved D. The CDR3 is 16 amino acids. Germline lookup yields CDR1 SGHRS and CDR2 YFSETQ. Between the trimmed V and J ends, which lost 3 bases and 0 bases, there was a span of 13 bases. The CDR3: CASSWRPSSSYNEQFF. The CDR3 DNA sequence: TGCGCCAGCAGCTGGAGACCTTCGAGCTCCTACAATGAGCAGTTCTTC.